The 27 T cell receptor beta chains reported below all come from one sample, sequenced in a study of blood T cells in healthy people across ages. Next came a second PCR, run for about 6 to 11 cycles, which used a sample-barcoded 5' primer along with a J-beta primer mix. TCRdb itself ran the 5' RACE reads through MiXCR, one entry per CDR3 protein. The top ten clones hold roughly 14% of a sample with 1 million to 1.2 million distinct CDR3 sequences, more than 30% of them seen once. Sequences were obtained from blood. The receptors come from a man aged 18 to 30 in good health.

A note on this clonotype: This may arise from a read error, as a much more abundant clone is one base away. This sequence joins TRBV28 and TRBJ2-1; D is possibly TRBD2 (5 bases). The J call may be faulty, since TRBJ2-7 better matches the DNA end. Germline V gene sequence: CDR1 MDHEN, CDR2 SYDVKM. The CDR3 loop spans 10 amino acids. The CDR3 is CASSGIEQYF. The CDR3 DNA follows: TGTGCCAGCAGCGGGATTGAGCAGTACTTC.

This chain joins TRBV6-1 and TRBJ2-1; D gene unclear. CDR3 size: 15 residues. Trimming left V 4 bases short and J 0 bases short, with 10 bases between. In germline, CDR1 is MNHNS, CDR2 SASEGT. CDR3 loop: CASSGTRSSYNEQFF. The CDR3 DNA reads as TGTGCCAGCAGTGGGACGAGAAGCTCCTACAATGAGCAGTTCTTC.

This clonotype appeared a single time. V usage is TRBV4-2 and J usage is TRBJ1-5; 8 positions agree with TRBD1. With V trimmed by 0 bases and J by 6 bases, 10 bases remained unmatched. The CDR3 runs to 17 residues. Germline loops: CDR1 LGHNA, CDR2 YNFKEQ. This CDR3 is CASSQEPWQGAGQPQHF. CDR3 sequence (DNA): TGTGCCAGCAGCCAAGAACCTTGGCAGGGGGCTGGTCAGCCCCAGCATTTT.

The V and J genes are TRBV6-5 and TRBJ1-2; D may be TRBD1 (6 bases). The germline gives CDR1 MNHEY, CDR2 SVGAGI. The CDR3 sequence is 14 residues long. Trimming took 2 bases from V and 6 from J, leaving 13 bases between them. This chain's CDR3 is CASSYGRGVHGYTF. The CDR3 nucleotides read TGTGCCAGCAGTTACGGCAGGGGCGTCCATGGCTACACCTTC.

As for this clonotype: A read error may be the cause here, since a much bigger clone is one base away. DNA for the CDR3: TGTGCCAACAGCTTGACAGGGTCTAACCGATACAATGAGCAGTTCTTC. Translation gives CANSLTGSNRYNEQFF. V usage is TRBV5-5 and J usage is TRBJ2-1; 7 bases map to TRBD1. The CDR3 spans 16 residues. CDR1 is SGHKS, CDR2 YYEKEE, per germline (reference sequence).

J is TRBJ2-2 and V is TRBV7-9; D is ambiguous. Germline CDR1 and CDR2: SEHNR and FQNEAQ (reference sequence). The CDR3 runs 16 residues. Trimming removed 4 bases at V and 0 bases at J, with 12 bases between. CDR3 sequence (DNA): TGTGCCAGCAGCTATCGACGGAATACGAACACCGGGGAGCTGTTTTTT. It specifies CASSYRRNTNTGELFF.

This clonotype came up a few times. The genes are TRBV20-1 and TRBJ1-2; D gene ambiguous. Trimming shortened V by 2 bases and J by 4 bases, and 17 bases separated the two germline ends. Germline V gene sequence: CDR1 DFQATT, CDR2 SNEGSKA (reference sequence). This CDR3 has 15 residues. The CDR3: CSARSNLGLTYGYTF. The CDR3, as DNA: TGCAGTGCTAGATCCAACTTGGGCTTAACCTATGGCTACACCTTC.

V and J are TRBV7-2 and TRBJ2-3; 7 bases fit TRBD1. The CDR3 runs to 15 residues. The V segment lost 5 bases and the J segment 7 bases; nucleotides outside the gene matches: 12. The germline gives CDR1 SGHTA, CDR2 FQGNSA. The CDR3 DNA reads TGTGCCAGCAGCCGAAACACAGGGGACCTAAATACGCAGTATTTT. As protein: CASSRNTGDLNTQYF. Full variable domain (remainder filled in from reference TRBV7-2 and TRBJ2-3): GAGVSQSPSNKVTEKGKDVELRCDPISGHTALYWYRQSLGQGLEFLIYFQGNSAPDKSGLPSDRFSAERTGGSVSTLTIQRTQQEDSAVYLCASSRNTGDLNTQYFGPGTRLTVL.

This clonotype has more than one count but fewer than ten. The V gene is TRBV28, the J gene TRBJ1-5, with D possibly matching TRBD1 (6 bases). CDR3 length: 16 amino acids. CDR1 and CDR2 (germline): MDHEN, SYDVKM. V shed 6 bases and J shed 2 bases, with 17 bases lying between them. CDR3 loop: CASSATGGKGNQPQHF. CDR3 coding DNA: TGTGCCAGCAGCGCAACGGGGGGCAAAGGCAATCAGCCCCAGCATTTT.

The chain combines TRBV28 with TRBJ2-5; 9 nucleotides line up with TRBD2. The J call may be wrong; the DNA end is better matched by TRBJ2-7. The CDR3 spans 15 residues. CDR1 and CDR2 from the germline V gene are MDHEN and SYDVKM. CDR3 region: CASSLDVSGGYEQYF. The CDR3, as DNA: TGTGCCAGCAGTTTAGATGTTAGCGGGGGCTACGAGCAGTACTTC.

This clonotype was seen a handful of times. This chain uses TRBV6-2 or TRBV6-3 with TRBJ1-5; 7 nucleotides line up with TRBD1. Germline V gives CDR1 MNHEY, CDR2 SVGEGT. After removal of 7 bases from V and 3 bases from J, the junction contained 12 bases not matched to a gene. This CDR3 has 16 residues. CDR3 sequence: CASTSGTGALNQPQHF. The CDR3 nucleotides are TGTGCCAGCACCTCCGGTACAGGGGCCCTCAATCAGCCCCAGCATTTT.

CDR3 in amino acids: CASRPWDSYNEQFF. The CDR3 nucleotides are TGTGCCAGCAGACCGTGGGACTCCTACAATGAGCAGTTCTTC. This rearrangement joins TRBV27 to TRBJ2-1; D unresolved. The CDR3 loop spans 14 amino acids. Deletions cut 6 bases from V and 0 bases from J, with 9 bases between. Germline V gene sequence: CDR1 MNHEY, CDR2 SMNVEV (reference sequence).

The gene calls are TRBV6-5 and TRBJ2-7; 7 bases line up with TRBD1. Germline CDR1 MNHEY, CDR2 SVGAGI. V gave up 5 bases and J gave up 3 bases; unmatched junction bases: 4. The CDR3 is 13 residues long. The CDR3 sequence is CASSKGAIYEQYF. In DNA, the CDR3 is TGTGCCAGCAGTAAGGGGGCGATCTACGAGCAGTACTTC.

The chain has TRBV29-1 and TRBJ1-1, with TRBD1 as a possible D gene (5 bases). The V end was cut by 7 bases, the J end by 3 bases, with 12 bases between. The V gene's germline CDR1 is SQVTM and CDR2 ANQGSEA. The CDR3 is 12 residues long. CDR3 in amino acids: CSGGTPDTEAFF. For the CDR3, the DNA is TGCAGCGGTGGGACGCCGGACACTGAAGCTTTCTTT.

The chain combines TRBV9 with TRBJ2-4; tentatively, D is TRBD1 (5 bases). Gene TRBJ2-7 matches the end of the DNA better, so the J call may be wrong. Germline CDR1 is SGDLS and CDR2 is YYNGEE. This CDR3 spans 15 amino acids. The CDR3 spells CASSAGTAQGSEQYF. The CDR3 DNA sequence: TGTGCCAGCAGCGCCGGTACCGCTCAGGGATCCGAGCAGTACTTC.

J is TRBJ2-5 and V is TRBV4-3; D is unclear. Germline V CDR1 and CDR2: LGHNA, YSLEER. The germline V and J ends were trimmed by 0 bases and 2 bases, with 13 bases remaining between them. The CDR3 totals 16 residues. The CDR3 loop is CASSQDGLGTQETQYF. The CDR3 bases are TGCGCCAGCAGCCAAGATGGCCTGGGAACACAAGAGACCCAGTACTTC.

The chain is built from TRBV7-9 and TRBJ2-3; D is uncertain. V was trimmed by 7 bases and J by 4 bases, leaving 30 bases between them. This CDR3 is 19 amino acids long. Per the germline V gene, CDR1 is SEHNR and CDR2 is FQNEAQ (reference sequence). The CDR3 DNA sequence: TGTGCCAGCACCGCCCTTCCTTGCCTCCGCAGCAATCGGGCAGATACGCAGTATTTT. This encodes CASTALPCLRSNRADTQYF.

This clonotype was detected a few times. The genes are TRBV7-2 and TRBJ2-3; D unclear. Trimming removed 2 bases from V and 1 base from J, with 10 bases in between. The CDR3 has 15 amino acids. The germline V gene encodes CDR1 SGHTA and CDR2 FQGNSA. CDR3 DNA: TGTGCCAGCAGCTTAACCACCCTGGGCACAGATACGCAGTATTTT. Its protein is CASSLTTLGTDTQYF.

The CDR3 nucleotides are TGTGCCAGCAGTCACGGACTGTTCACAGATACGCAGTATTTT. It codes for CASSHGLFTDTQYF. The gene calls are TRBV6-1 and TRBJ2-3; D may be TRBD2 (5 bases). Germline V gene lookup returns CDR1 MNHNS and CDR2 SASEGT. The CDR3 runs to 14 residues. The germline V and J ends were trimmed by 5 bases and 2 bases, with 11 bases remaining between them.

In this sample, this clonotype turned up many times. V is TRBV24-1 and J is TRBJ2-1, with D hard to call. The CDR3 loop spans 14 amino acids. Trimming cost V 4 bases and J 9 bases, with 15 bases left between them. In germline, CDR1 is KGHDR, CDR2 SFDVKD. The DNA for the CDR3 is TGTGCCACCAGTGACCCTACTTCTCCCGGTGAGCAGTTCTTC. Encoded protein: CATSDPTSPGEQFF.

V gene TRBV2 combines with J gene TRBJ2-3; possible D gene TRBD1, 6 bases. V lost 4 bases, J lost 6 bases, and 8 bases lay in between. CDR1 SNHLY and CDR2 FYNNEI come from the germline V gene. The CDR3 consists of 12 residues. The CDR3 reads CASSGGLDTQYF. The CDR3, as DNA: TGTGCCAGCAGTGGGGGGCTCGATACGCAGTATTTT. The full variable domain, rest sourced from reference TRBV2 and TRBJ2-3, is EPEVTQTPSHQVTQMGQEVILRCVPISNHLYFYWYRQILGQKVEFLVSFYNNEISEKSEIFDDQFSVERPDGSNFTLKIRSTKLEDSAMYFCASSGGLDTQYFGPGTRLTVL.

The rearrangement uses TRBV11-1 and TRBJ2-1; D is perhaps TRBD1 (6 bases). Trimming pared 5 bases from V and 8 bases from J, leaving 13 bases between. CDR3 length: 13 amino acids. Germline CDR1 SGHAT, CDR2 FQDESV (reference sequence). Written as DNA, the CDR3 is TGTGCCAGCAGCCTGAGGGGGTTCTATGAGCAGTTCTTC. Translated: CASSLRGFYEQFF. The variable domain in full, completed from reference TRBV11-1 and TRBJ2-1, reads EAEVAQSPRYKITEKSQAVAFWCDPISGHATLYWYRQILGQGPELLVQFQDESVVDDSQLPKDRFSAERLKGVDSTLKIQPAELGDSAMYLCASSLRGFYEQFFGPGTRLTVL.

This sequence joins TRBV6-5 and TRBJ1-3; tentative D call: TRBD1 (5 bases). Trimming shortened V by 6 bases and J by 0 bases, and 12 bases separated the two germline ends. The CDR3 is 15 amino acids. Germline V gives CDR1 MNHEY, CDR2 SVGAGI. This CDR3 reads CASSRDSFSGNTIYF. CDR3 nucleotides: TGTGCCAGCAGCAGAGACAGTTTCTCTGGAAACACCATATATTTT.

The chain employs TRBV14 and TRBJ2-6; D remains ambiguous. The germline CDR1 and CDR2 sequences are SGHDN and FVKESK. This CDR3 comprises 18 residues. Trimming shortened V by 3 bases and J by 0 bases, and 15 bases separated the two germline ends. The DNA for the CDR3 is TGTGCCAGCAGCCACGGACGGTCAAGATCCTCTGGGGCCAACGTCCTGACTTTC. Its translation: CASSHGRSRSSGANVLTF.

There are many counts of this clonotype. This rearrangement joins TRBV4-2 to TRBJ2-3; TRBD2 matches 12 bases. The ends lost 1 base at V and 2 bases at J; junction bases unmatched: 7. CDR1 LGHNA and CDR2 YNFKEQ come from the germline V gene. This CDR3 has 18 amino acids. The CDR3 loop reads CASSQGVGLAGFTDTQYF. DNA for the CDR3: TGTGCCAGCAGCCAAGGGGTCGGACTAGCGGGGTTCACAGATACGCAGTATTTT.

In nucleotides, the CDR3 is TGTGCCATCAGACAGGAGTACGAGCAGTACTTC. Amino acid sequence: CAIRQEYEQYF. The chain uses TRBV5-8 and TRBJ2-7; tentative D call: TRBD1 (6 bases). The length of the CDR3 is 11 residues. V lost 9 bases, J lost 4 bases, and 11 bases lay in between. Germline CDR1 SGHTS, CDR2 YDEGEE.

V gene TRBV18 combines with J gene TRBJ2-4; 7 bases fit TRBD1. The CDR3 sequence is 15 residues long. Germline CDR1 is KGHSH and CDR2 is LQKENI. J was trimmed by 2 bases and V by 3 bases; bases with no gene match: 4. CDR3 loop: CASSPPRGSKNIQYF. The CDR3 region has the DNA TGTGCCAGCTCACCTCCCAGGGGGTCCAAAAACATTCAGTACTTC.